This T cell receptor beta chain was captured by sequencing in a study of beta chain features in type 1 diabetes. Notes on the study in general: Sequencing the cDNA could make cells with high TCR expression show up more than they should. Junctions at VDJ sites from type 1 diabetes patients had fewer insertions and more deletions.

Notes on this clone: No antigen is known for it.

Deletions cut 3 bases from V and 3 bases from J, with 9 bases between. The germline V gene has CDR1 SGHVS and CDR2 FQNEAQ. The CDR3 is 14 residues long. Every bit of the isolated RNA underwent reverse transcription, so sequencing read expressed TCRB transcripts. Here immunoSEQ multiplex PCR was the method, and the copy in TCRdb shows in-frame clones only, minus some. The sample contains roughly 370,000 clones, around 13% of which appear only once. The J gene is TRBJ2-1, the V gene TRBV7-8, with D unclear. Sequenced material: naive CD4+ T cells from blood. The sequence derives from a young man in good health. DNA for the CDR3: TGTGCCAGCAGCTTCGGGTGGAGCTACAATGAGCAGTTCTTC. As protein: CASSFGWSYNEQFF.